One T cell receptor beta chain is described in this entry. Repertoires were generated with immunoSEQ multiplex PCR, while TCRdb's copy carries only in-frame clones and drops some. The table records 43,000 or so clones, 60% to 80% of them present only once. The record originates from a study of cytotoxic CD8 clonotypes in ibrutinib-treated CLL. This CDR3 has 15 amino acids. With 2 bases removed from V and 2 bases from J, the gap between germline ends came to 11 bases. Germline V gene lookup returns CDR1 SGHTA and CDR2 FQGTGA. V is TRBV7-3 and J is TRBJ2-3; D not certain. This clonotype was obtained from a human donor with chronic lymphocytic leukemia. Material: PBMCs, obtained after 24 months of ibrutinib treatment. The CDR3 DNA sequence: TGTGCCAGCAGCTTAGACCCGTTAGCCACAGATACGCAGTATTTT. This codes for CASSLDPLATDTQYF.